This TCR beta chain is drawn from a study of T cell changes during pregnancy in multiple sclerosis. The repertoire was sequenced with immunoSEQ multiplex PCR; TCRdb's copy has only in-frame clones and lacks some. The sample has about 40,000 clones, 91% seen once. The CDR3 totals 14 residues. The V end was cut by 7 bases, the J end by 5 bases, with 16 bases between. The germline V gene has CDR1 MNHNS and CDR2 SASEGT. This sample comprised CD4+ T cells from peripheral blood mononuclear cells, obtained before pregnancy. The rearrangement links TRBV6-1 to TRBJ2-3, with a tentative D call TRBD2 (7 bases). The clonotype comes from a female donor with multiple sclerosis, enrolled in a pregnancy study. CDR3 region: CASIGGGPKDTQYF. As DNA, the CDR3 is TGTGCCAGCATTGGGGGGGGGCCGAAAGATACGCAGTATTTT.